This is a list of T cell receptor beta chains from one sample in a study of cytomegalovirus exposure and HLA in healthy donors. Here immunoSEQ multiplex PCR was the method, and the copy in TCRdb shows in-frame clones only, minus some. The sample includes about 130,000 clones, 65% to 85% of them seen just once. The sample comprised PBMCs. Source of these receptors: a man younger than 30 in good health and CMV-seropositive. The CDR3 runs from the conserved cysteine through the conserved F or W. A D gene is named only where the DNA matches it firmly. Only part of the rows carry a size: once, few, many, or a class if the clone is expanded.

CDR3: CSAIDILEAFF
DNA: TGCAGTGCTATCGATATACTTGAAGCTTTCTTT
J: TRBJ1-1
V: TRBV20-1
size: .
D: .

CDR3: CASSVVEVGSNQPQHF
DNA: TGTGCCAGCAGCGTAGTGGAGGTTGGGAGCAATCAGCCCCAGCATTTT
J: TRBJ1-5
V: TRBV9
size: .
D: .

CDR3: CASRATGTYEQYF
DNA: TGTGCCAGCAGAGCAACAGGTACCTACGAGCAGTACTTC
J: TRBJ2-7
V: TRBV6-1
size: .
D: .

CDR3: CASSRDIMNTEAFF
DNA: TGTGCCAGCAGCCGGGACATAATGAACACTGAAGCTTTCTTT
J: TRBJ1-1
V: TRBV2
size: once
D: .

CDR3: CASSPLQGLAKNIQYF
DNA: TGCGCCAGCAGCCCATTACAGGGGCTAGCCAAAAACATTCAGTACTTC
J: TRBJ2-4
V: TRBV5-1
size: once
D: TRBD1

CDR3: CASSQGPGGNYGYTF
DNA: TGTGCCAGCAGCCAGGGACCGGGAGGGAACTATGGCTACACCTTC
J: TRBJ1-2
V: TRBV5-4
size: .
D: .

CDR3: CSVEDQGRLGYGYTF
DNA: TGCAGCGTTGAAGATCAGGGCAGGCTCGGCTATGGCTACACCTTC
J: TRBJ1-2
V: TRBV29-1
size: .
D: .

CDR3: CASSFMYGSYNEQFF
DNA: TGTGCCAGCAGCTTTATGTATGGTAGCTACAATGAGCAGTTCTTC
J: TRBJ2-1
V: TRBV5-6
size: .
D: .

CDR3: CASSKLYPSYEQYF
DNA: TGTGCCAGCAGCAAATTATATCCCTCCTACGAGCAGTACTTC
J: TRBJ2-7
V: TRBV21-1
size: .
D: .

CDR3: CASRPTTNEKLLF
DNA: TGCGCCAGTAGGCCTACAACTAATGAAAAACTGCTTTTT
J: TRBJ1-4
V: TRBV5-1
size: few
D: .

CDR3: CASSLLRTSTDTQYF
DNA: TGCGCCAGCAGCTTGTTACGAACTAGCACAGATACGCAGTATTTT
J: TRBJ2-3
V: TRBV5-1
size: once
D: .

CDR3: CASSPSTGGELFF
DNA: TGTGCCAGCAGCCCCTCCACAGGCGGGGAGCTGTTTTTT
J: TRBJ2-2
V: TRBV9
size: few
D: .

CDR3: CASNERETGELFF
DNA: TGCGCCAGCAATGAAAGGGAGACCGGGGAGCTGTTTTTT
J: TRBJ2-2
V: TRBV5-1
size: .
D: .

CDR3: CASSAGQGASSTSEQYF
DNA: TGTGCCAGCAGTGCGGGACAGGGGGCCTCATCGACCTCCGAGCAGTACTTC
J: TRBJ2-7
V: TRBV6-1
size: .
D: TRBD1

CDR3: CASRKGQIYSGANVLTF
DNA: TGTGCCAGCCGCAAGGGACAGATCTACTCTGGGGCCAACGTCCTGACTTTC
J: TRBJ2-6
V: TRBV27
size: .
D: TRBD1

CDR3: CAWELAGGTGELFF
DNA: TGTGCCTGGGAGCTAGCGGGGGGCACCGGGGAGCTGTTTTTT
J: TRBJ2-2
V: TRBV30
size: .
D: TRBD2

CDR3: CASSLFGRDQETQYF
DNA: TGCGCCAGCAGCTTGTTCGGCAGGGACCAAGAGACCCAGTACTTC
J: TRBJ2-5
V: TRBV5-1
size: .
D: .

CDR3: CASSFSVNTEAFF
DNA: TGTGCCAGCAGTTTCTCGGTGAACACTGAAGCTTTCTTT
J: TRBJ1-1
V: TRBV27
size: .
D: .

CDR3: CASSLGRRSTDTQYF
DNA: TGTGCTAGCAGCTTAGGGCGGAGGTCCACAGATACGCAGTATTTT
J: TRBJ2-3
V: TRBV7-7
size: .
D: .

CDR3: CASSMSRGQTNEKLFF
DNA: TGTGCCAGTAGTATGAGCAGGGGGCAAACTAATGAAAAACTGTTTTTT
J: TRBJ1-4
V: TRBV19
size: .
D: TRBD1

CDR3: CASSHERTSGSGEQFF
DNA: TGCGCCAGCAGCCACGAAAGGACTAGCGGGAGCGGTGAGCAGTTCTTC
J: TRBJ2-1
V: TRBV4-1
size: few
D: TRBD2

CDR3: CASSAGQGANGYTF
DNA: TGTGCCAGCAGCGCGGGACAGGGGGCGAATGGCTACACCTTC
J: TRBJ1-2
V: TRBV7-9
size: .
D: TRBD1

CDR3: CASSLRDSLINYGYTF
DNA: TGTGCCAGCAGCTTAAGGGACAGCCTGATTAACTATGGCTACACCTTC
J: TRBJ1-2
V: TRBV7-9
size: .
D: TRBD1

CDR3: CASSPETGAVSSGYTF
DNA: TGTGCCAGCAGTCCAGAGACAGGGGCTGTTTCGAGTGGCTACACCTTC
J: TRBJ1-2
V: TRBV28
size: .
D: TRBD1

CDR3: CSVLGEKTNEKLFF
DNA: TGCAGCGTTCTGGGAGAAAAAACTAATGAAAAACTGTTTTTT
J: TRBJ1-4
V: TRBV29-1
size: few
D: .

CDR3: CASSEERDTSRKF
DNA: TGTGCCAGCAGTGAAGAGAGGGATACGAGCAGGAAATTC
J: TRBJ2-7
V: TRBV6-1
size: .
D: .

CDR3: CASSLNSRNHEQFF
DNA: TGTGCCAGCAGCTTAAATTCGAGAAACCATGAGCAGTTCTTC
J: TRBJ2-1
V: TRBV11-2
size: .
D: .

CDR3: CAGSRVQNTEAFF
DNA: TGTGCCGGCTCCCGGGTCCAGAACACTGAAGCTTTCTTT
J: TRBJ1-1
V: TRBV6-1
size: .
D: .

CDR3: CASSSSSGYEQYF
DNA: TGTGCCAGCAGCTCCTCGAGCGGCTACGAGCAGTACTTC
J: TRBJ2-7
V: TRBV7-2
size: .
D: .

CDR3: CASGTGGRGYTF
DNA: TGTGCTAGTGGCACAGGGGGCCGGGGCTACACCTTC
J: TRBJ1-2
V: TRBV12-5
size: .
D: TRBD1

CDR3: CASSKREAQETQYF
DNA: TGTGCCAGCAGTAAGCGGGAGGCACAAGAGACCCAGTACTTC
J: TRBJ2-5
V: TRBV6-5
size: .
D: TRBD2

CDR3: CASSLGGTGESYEQYF
DNA: TGTGCCAGCAGCTTAGGCGGGACAGGGGAATCCTACGAGCAGTACTTC
J: TRBJ2-7
V: TRBV7-2
size: few
D: TRBD1

CDR3: CASRLAGSTDTQYF
DNA: TGTGCCAGCCGACTAGCGGGGAGCACAGATACGCAGTATTTT
J: TRBJ2-3
V: TRBV6-1
size: .
D: TRBD2

CDR3: CAISEISGSRPYNEQFF
DNA: TGTGCCATCAGTGAGATCTCCGGGTCTCGTCCCTACAATGAGCAGTTCTTC
J: TRBJ2-1
V: TRBV10-3
size: .
D: .

CDR3: CASSVRGTGYGNEQFF
DNA: TGTGCCAGTAGTGTACGCGGGACAGGGTATGGCAATGAGCAGTTCTTC
J: TRBJ2-1
V: TRBV19
size: .
D: TRBD1

CDR3: CASSARPTRASKQFF
DNA: TGTGCCAGCAGCGCCCGGCCTACCCGAGCGTCTAAGCAGTTCTTC
J: TRBJ2-1
V: TRBV2
size: once
D: .

CDR3: CASSRLAGVGDTQYF
DNA: TGCGCCAGCAGCCGGCTAGCGGGAGTGGGCGATACGCAGTATTTT
J: TRBJ2-3
V: TRBV4-3
size: .
D: TRBD2

CDR3: CASSTLGLAGGYEQFF
DNA: TGTGCCAGTAGTACATTAGGACTAGCGGGAGGCTATGAGCAGTTCTTC
J: TRBJ2-1
V: TRBV19
size: .
D: TRBD2

CDR3: CAWSVSGVGDTQYF
DNA: TGTGCCTGGAGTGTCTCGGGGGTGGGGGATACGCAGTATTTT
J: TRBJ2-3
V: TRBV30
size: .
D: .

CDR3: CAWSGASGSSYNEQFF
DNA: TGTGCCTGGAGTGGGGCTAGCGGGAGCTCCTACAATGAGCAGTTCTTC
J: TRBJ2-1
V: TRBV30
size: .
D: TRBD2

CDR3: CASINPGKANTEAFF
DNA: TGCGCCAGTATAAACCCGGGGAAAGCGAACACTGAAGCTTTCTTT
J: TRBJ1-1
V: TRBV10-2
size: .
D: .

CDR3: CASSEAAGRAGSGAEETQYF
DNA: TGTGCCAGCAGTGAAGCAGCGGGTAGGGCAGGGTCCGGCGCCGAAGAGACCCAGTACTTC
J: TRBJ2-5
V: TRBV6-1
size: .
D: .

CDR3: CASSLVRHNEQFF
DNA: TGTGCCAGCAGCTTGGTCCGTCACAATGAGCAGTTCTTC
J: TRBJ2-1
V: TRBV5-6
size: .
D: .

CDR3: CASSLGTGWGYTF
DNA: TGTGCCAGCAGTTTGGGGACAGGGTGGGGCTACACCTTC
J: TRBJ1-2
V: TRBV27
size: .
D: TRBD1

CDR3: CASREASGRSYTQYF
DNA: TGTGCCAGCAGGGAGGCTAGCGGGAGAAGCTATACGCAGTATTTT
J: TRBJ2-3
V: TRBV2
size: .
D: TRBD2

CDR3: CASSIDREVNQPQHF
DNA: TGTGCCAGTAGTATAGATCGGGAAGTCAATCAGCCCCAGCATTTT
J: TRBJ1-5
V: TRBV19
size: few
D: .

CDR3: CASSMDGRRYNEQFF
DNA: TGTGCCAGCAGTATGGACGGGAGAAGATACAATGAGCAGTTCTTC
J: TRBJ2-1
V: TRBV5-4
size: .
D: .

CDR3: CASSLIQREITDTQYF
DNA: TGTGCCAGCAGCTTGATCCAGCGGGAGATAACAGATACGCAGTATTTT
J: TRBJ2-3
V: TRBV5-6
size: .
D: TRBD2

CDR3: CASSPSVDTDTQYF
DNA: TGTGCCAGTAGCCCTAGCGTAGACACAGATACGCAGTATTTT
J: TRBJ2-3
V: TRBV19
size: .
D: .

CDR3: CASSLDTLAANEKLFF
DNA: TGTGCCAGCTCACTGGACACTTTGGCAGCTAATGAAAAACTGTTTTTT
J: TRBJ1-4
V: TRBV18
size: once
D: .

CDR3: CASSSNGGAGETQYF
DNA: TGTGCCAGCAGCTCCAACGGGGGGGCAGGGGAGACCCAGTACTTC
J: TRBJ2-5
V: TRBV7-2
size: .
D: TRBD2

CDR3: CASSSARTGLDEQFF
DNA: TGCGCCAGCAGCTCTGCCCGGACAGGGCTTGATGAGCAGTTCTTC
J: TRBJ2-1
V: TRBV5-1
size: .
D: TRBD1

CDR3: CASSESKTSGVDTQYF
DNA: TGCGCCAGCAGTGAGTCTAAGACTAGCGGGGTGGATACGCAGTATTTT
J: TRBJ2-3
V: TRBV10-1
size: once
D: TRBD2

CDR3: CASSYFPRGPYNSPLHF
DNA: TGTGCCAGCAGCTATTTCCCCAGGGGACCATATAATTCACCCCTCCACTTT
J: TRBJ1-6
V: TRBV11-2
size: .
D: .